Below, 27 T cell receptor beta chains from the same sample are listed, as sequenced in a study of T cell responses to AZD1222 COVID-19 vaccine. Profiled with immunoSEQ multiplex PCR; TCRdb holds only in-frame clones, not every one. Here the sample spans about 50,000 clones, 70% to 90% being singletons. The sequencing here drew on peripheral blood, taken on day 0 of AZD1222 vaccination. The receptors originated from an adult in good health.

The chain carries TRBV6-5 and TRBJ2-7, with D unclear. Trimming stripped 0 bases from V and 0 bases from J, with 6 bases between. This CDR3 is 14 amino acids long. Germline CDR1 is MNHEY and CDR2 is SVGAGI. CDR3 bases: TGTGCCAGCAGTTACTCAGGCAGCTCCTACGAGCAGTACTTC. Its protein is CASSYSGSSYEQYF.

The chain combines TRBV6-5 with TRBJ2-7; 10 bases are shared with TRBD1. CDR3 length: 16 amino acids. With 2 bases clipped from V and 1 base from J, the junction kept 5 bases outside the gene matches. Per germline, CDR1 MNHEY and CDR2 SVGAGI. CDR3 loop: CASSYRGQGLSYEQYF. Here the CDR3 DNA reads TGTGCCAGCAGTTACCGGGGACAGGGGTTATCCTACGAGCAGTACTTC.

In this sample, this clone turned up once. The rearrangement uses TRBV30 and TRBJ1-1; unclear D gene. CDR3 length: 15 amino acids. From germline, CDR1 is GTSNPN and CDR2 SVGIG (reference sequence). Deletions cut 2 bases from V and 0 bases from J, with 13 bases between. The CDR3 loop is CAWSNSYTMNTEAFF. The DNA of the CDR3 is TGTGCCTGGAGTAACTCGTATACTATGAACACTGAAGCTTTCTTT.

This chain links TRBV14 with TRBJ1-6; tentative D call: TRBD1 (5 bases). Germline loops: CDR1 SGHDN, CDR2 FVKESK. V was cut by 0 bases and J by 8 bases, with 11 bases left in between. This CDR3 is built from 15 residues. This CDR3 reads CASSQDWGVHSPLHF. The CDR3 DNA reads as TGTGCCAGCAGCCAAGATTGGGGGGTCCATTCACCCCTCCACTTT.

This rearrangement joins TRBV7-8 to TRBJ1-3; no firm D call. The CDR3 has 18 residues. CDR1 is SGHVS, CDR2 FQNEAQ, per germline. Trimming left V 0 bases short and J 4 bases short, with 19 bases between. CDR3 sequence (DNA): TGTGCCAGCAGCTTAGCCCGTAGCTACTCGGGCCCAGGAAACACCATATATTTT. It specifies CASSLARSYSGPGNTIYF.

In this sample, this clone turned up a few times. The chain joins TRBV7-2 to TRBJ2-7; perhaps TRBD2 as D (5 bases). This CDR3 contains 13 residues. The V and J ends lost 3 bases and 4 bases respectively, with 10 bases between them. CDR1 SGHTA and CDR2 FQGNSA come from the germline V gene. CDR3 region: CASSFYGEYEQYF. The CDR3 coding sequence is TGTGCCAGCAGCTTTTACGGGGAGTACGAGCAGTACTTC.

The chain employs TRBV30 and TRBJ1-4; TRBD1 might be the D (6 bases). CDR1 GTSNPN and CDR2 SVGIG come from the germline V gene (reference sequence). The CDR3 totals 15 residues. V was shortened by 0 bases and J by 8 bases, with 16 bases between the two germline ends. The CDR3 spells CAWSVRETGREKLFF. The DNA for the CDR3 is TGTGCCTGGAGTGTTAGGGAGACAGGACGGGAAAAACTGTTTTTT.

By share, this clone counts as medium-sized. V is TRBV19 and J is TRBJ1-1; unclear D gene. This CDR3 is 15 amino acids long. V was clipped by 0 bases and J by 3 bases, with 11 bases between them. Germline CDR1 reads LNHDA; CDR2 reads SQIVND (reference sequence). The DNA for the CDR3 is TGTGCCAGTAGTATAGATCACGATATGGACACTGAAGCTTTCTTT. Its translation is CASSIDHDMDTEAFF.

The chain uses TRBV7-2 and TRBJ1-5; D is unclear. Trimming shortened V by 2 bases and J by 6 bases, and 14 bases separated the two germline ends. This CDR3 region has 15 residues. Germline V gives CDR1 SGHTA, CDR2 FQGNSA. This CDR3 is CASSLSGPGPQPQHF. The CDR3 coding sequence is TGTGCCAGCAGCTTATCTGGTCCCGGGCCTCAGCCCCAGCATTTT.

The chain employs TRBV27 and TRBJ1-5, with TRBD1 as a possible D gene (5 bases). Germline loops: CDR1 MNHEY, CDR2 SMNVEV (reference sequence). The CDR3 runs to 16 residues. V shed 5 bases and J shed 7 bases, with 21 bases lying between them. For the CDR3, the DNA is TGTGCCAGCAGTCCCGCCGGGACGGGAGTAACGCAGCCCCAGCATTTT. Translating it yields CASSPAGTGVTQPQHF.

V is TRBV28 and J is TRBJ1-5; no definite D call. From germline, CDR1 is MDHEN and CDR2 SYDVKM. V lost 5 bases and J lost 2, with 19 bases in between. The CDR3 sequence is 17 residues long. The CDR3 nucleotides read TGTGCCAGCAGTCTCATCCCTTTTCTTGGGGGCAATCAGCCCCAGCATTTT. This codes for CASSLIPFLGGNQPQHF.

The chain carries TRBV28 and TRBJ2-7; a weak D match, TRBD1 (6 bases). The CDR3 is made up of 16 amino acids. Per the germline V gene, CDR1 is MDHEN and CDR2 is SYDVKM. V lost 2 bases and J lost 0, with 14 bases in between. CDR3 in amino acids: CASSLLGASRSYEQYF. CDR3 nucleotide sequence: TGTGCCAGCAGTTTACTGGGGGCCTCCCGCTCCTACGAGCAGTACTTC.

The gene calls are TRBV7-8 and TRBJ2-1; D is uncertain. CDR3 size: 14 residues. CDR1 is SGHVS and CDR2 is FQNEAQ in the germline V gene. V dropped 2 bases and J dropped 2 bases, with 7 bases sitting between them. In DNA, the CDR3 is TGTGCCAGCAGCTTAATCAGCGCCTACAATGAGCAGTTCTTC. Encoded protein: CASSLISAYNEQFF.

J is TRBJ2-3 and V is TRBV3-1 (or the pseudogene TRBV3-2), with D tentatively TRBD1 (5 bases). V was cut by 6 bases and J by 2 bases, with 9 bases left in between. Germline CDR1 and CDR2: LGHDT and YNNKEL (reference sequence). This CDR3 has 13 amino acids. CDR3 sequence reads: CASRQTVTDTQYF. The DNA of the CDR3 is TGTGCCAGCAGACAGACAGTCACAGATACGCAGTATTTT.

The chain recombines TRBV27 with TRBJ1-1, with 7 positions matching TRBD1. CDR1 is MNHEY and CDR2 is SMNVEV in the germline V gene (reference sequence). Trimming removed 7 bases from V and 7 bases from J; junction bases left unmatched: 21. This CDR3 has 17 residues. CDR3 nucleotides: TGTGCCAGCAAGAAGGCCCTCGTAACAGGGGTCGTCCTTGAAGCTTTCTTT. It yields the protein CASKKALVTGVVLEAFF.

This clone occurred once. As DNA, the CDR3 is TGTGCCAGCAGCCCGGACAGGGGGCGATGGTACGAGCAGTACTTC. Protein product: CASSPDRGRWYEQYF. This chain links TRBV6-5 with TRBJ2-7, with 11 bases fitting TRBD1. Germline assignment: CDR1 MNHEY and CDR2 SVGAGI. CDR3 length: 15 amino acids. After removal of 6 bases from V and 4 bases from J, the junction contained 8 bases not matched to a gene.

The chain uses TRBV28 and TRBJ2-7, with D maybe TRBD2 (6 bases). The CDR3 is 14 amino acids. Between the trimmed V and J ends, which lost 10 bases and 6 bases, there was a span of 22 bases. Germline V CDR1 and CDR2: MDHEN, SYDVKM. The chain's CDR3 is CATESGFGPSEQYF. CDR3 bases: TGTGCCACCGAGAGCGGGTTTGGGCCCTCCGAGCAGTACTTC.

CDR3 protein: CAWSVQVVGQDQETQYF. Written as DNA, the CDR3 is TGTGCCTGGAGTGTACAAGTGGTTGGGCAGGACCAAGAGACCCAGTACTTC. The chain is built from TRBV30 and TRBJ2-5; no definite D call. Trimming took off 0 bases at V and 0 bases at J, with 17 bases between the two ends. Germline V gene sequence: CDR1 GTSNPN, CDR2 SVGIG (reference sequence). This CDR3 has 17 residues. The entire variable domain, with the rest obtained from reference TRBV30 and TRBJ2-5, is as follows: SQTIHQWPATLVQPVGSPLSLECTVEGTSNPNLYWYRQAAGRGLQLLFYSVGIGQISSEVPQNLSASRPQDRQFILSSKKLLLSDSGFYLCAWSVQVVGQDQETQYFGPGTRLLVL.

The chain couples TRBV4-2 to TRBJ1-3; perhaps TRBD1 as D (5 bases). This CDR3 contains 18 residues. Germline values: CDR1 LGHNA, CDR2 YNFKEQ. V was cut by 2 bases and J by 0 bases, with 17 bases left in between. CDR3 protein: CASSQSGVGRVSGNTIYF. Written as DNA, the CDR3 is TGTGCCAGCAGCCAATCGGGGGTAGGCCGCGTCTCTGGAAACACCATATATTTT.

This chain links TRBV28 with TRBJ1-5; tentatively, D is TRBD1 (5 bases). The CDR3 totals 16 residues. The germline gives CDR1 MDHEN, CDR2 SYDVKM. Trimming pared 5 bases from V and 6 bases from J, leaving 20 bases between. Written as DNA, the CDR3 is TGTGCCAGCAGTGAATCCGGGACGCCAGAGGGTCAGCCCCAGCATTTT. It specifies CASSESGTPEGQPQHF.

V gene TRBV12-3 or TRBV12-4 combines with J gene TRBJ2-5, with a weak D call TRBD1 (6 bases). CDR3 length: 13 amino acids. Trimming cost V 5 bases and J 5 bases, with 12 bases left between them. The CDR3 DNA reads TGTGCCAGCAGTCAACAGGGTGGGGAGACCCAGTACTTC. It encodes CASSQQGGETQYF.

The J gene is TRBJ2-3, the V gene TRBV24-1, with a possible D match to TRBD2 (6 bases). Germline loops: CDR1 KGHDR, CDR2 SFDVKD. This CDR3 is built from 14 residues. V lost 9 bases, J lost 2 bases, and 14 bases lay in between. In nucleotides, the CDR3 is TGTGCCACCGCTGCGGGACTCTCCACAGATACGCAGTATTTT. Its protein product is CATAAGLSTDTQYF.

The V and J genes are TRBV10-3 and TRBJ2-3; D unresolved. The CDR3 runs to 11 residues. The germline CDR1 and CDR2 sequences are ENHRY and SYGVKD. The V and J ends lost 7 bases and 3 bases respectively, with 5 bases between them. The DNA for the CDR3 is TGTGCCATCAAAGGGACAGATACGCAGTATTTT. It translates to CAIKGTDTQYF.

V usage is TRBV15 and J usage is TRBJ2-7; D may be TRBD1 or TRBD2 (7 bases each). This CDR3 contains 16 residues. Germline V gene data show CDR1 as LNHNV and CDR2 as YYDKDF (reference sequence). Deletions cut 0 bases from V and 4 bases from J, with 16 bases between. CDR3 sequence reads: CATSRDHTGEGYEQYF. CDR3 DNA sequence: TGTGCCACCAGCAGAGACCATACAGGGGAGGGTTACGAGCAGTACTTC. The complete variable domain, with remaining parts taken from reference TRBV15 and TRBJ2-7, reads DAMVIQNPRYQVTQFGKPVTLSCSQTLNHNVMYWYQQKSSQAPKLLFHYYDKDFNNEADTPDNFQSRRPNTSFCFLDIRSPGLGDTAMYLCATSRDHTGEGYEQYFGPGTRLTVT.

V usage is TRBV6-6 and J usage is TRBJ2-1; no firm D call. This CDR3 is 13 amino acids long. Germline lookup yields CDR1 MNHNY and CDR2 SVGAGI (reference sequence). V was pared by 7 bases and J by 5 bases, with 12 bases between. CDR3 coding DNA: TGTGCCAGCATCGAGATCCTAAACAATGAGCAGTTCTTC. Its translation: CASIEILNNEQFF.

The rearrangement uses TRBV25-1 and TRBJ2-2; either TRBD1 or TRBD2 may supply D (6 bases each). The germline V and J ends were trimmed by 3 bases and 2 bases, with 19 bases remaining between them. CDR1 and CDR2 (germline): MGHDK, SYGVNS. The CDR3 is made up of 18 amino acids. The CDR3 here is CASSEVGGGYINTGELFF. CDR3 sequence (DNA): TGTGCCAGCAGTGAGGTTGGAGGGGGATACATCAACACCGGGGAGCTGTTTTTT. The variable domain in full, completed from reference TRBV25-1 and TRBJ2-2, reads EADIYQTPRYLVIGTGKKITLECSQTMGHDKMYWYQQDPGMELHLIHYSYGVNSTEKGDLSSESTVSRIRTEHFPLTLESARPSHTSQYLCASSEVGGGYINTGELFFGEGSRLTVL.

The rearrangement uses TRBV6-5 and TRBJ2-3, with D unresolved. Trimming removed 0 bases from V and 5 bases from J, with 9 bases in between. This CDR3 contains 14 residues. Germline CDR1 and CDR2: MNHEY and SVGAGI. DNA of the CDR3: TGTGCCAGCAGTTACTCTTACCTTGGAGATACGCAGTATTTT. Protein sequence: CASSYSYLGDTQYF.